This T cell receptor (beta chain) was recorded in a study of cytomegalovirus exposure and HLA in healthy donors. Primers included in the PCR were 60 Vbeta and 13 Jbeta primers. Some clones are missing from TCRdb's copy, which holds only in-frame ones; the method was immunoSEQ multiplex PCR. The sample contains roughly 71,000 clones, 78% of which appear only once. Germline V lookup: CDR1 MGHRA, CDR2 YSYEKL. The CDR3 has 17 residues. V gave up 0 bases and J gave up 1 base, with 15 bases separating them. This receptor was identified in a girl aged 10 to 17 in good health and CMV-seropositive. The sequenced material came from PBMCs. This rearrangement joins TRBV4-1 to TRBJ2-5, with a possible D match to TRBD1 (7 bases). The CDR3 DNA follows: TGCGCCAGCAGCCAAGACCCCAGGGGGGCGCTCCAAGAGACCCAGTACTTC. Protein sequence: CASSQDPRGALQETQYF.